The rows below give T cell receptor beta chains drawn from one sample of a study of blood T cell repertoires in COVID-19. Using immunoSEQ multiplex PCR, the repertoire was profiled, and TCRdb retains in-frame clones only, with some absent. The profile shows more than 150,000 clones, 82% of them singletons. Sequencing input: peripheral blood. Receptors were obtained from a woman aged 25 to 39 with acute or convalescent COVID-19. Both conserved end residues are part of each CDR3. Fields, in order: V gene, CDR3 protein.

TRBV5-1,CASSLMLAESSYNEQFF
TRBV5-1,CASSLEGASYNEQFF
TRBV27,CASATGQGKDEQYF
TRBV5-1,CASSLTLGLGGNEQFF
TRBV6-2/TRBV6-3,CASTPGPGGPKSYEQYF
TRBV7-9,CASTNRDRGLSSYGYTF
TRBV4-2,CASSQGTLNEQFF
TRBV28,CASVGGARNYGYTF
TRBV28,CASSLSQGFSQETQYF
TRBV21-1,CASSRGLWTVCNQPQHF
TRBV27,CASSLYKDSLYGYTF
TRBV5-4,CASSLGDRGYSYEQYF
TRBV28,CASSLRGGRAGDEQFF
TRBV10-2,CASTHSNQPQHF
TRBV4-3,CASSHLTGDEQYF
TRBV5-1,CASSPPGQKQETQYF
TRBV28,CASGGGSGSGELFF
TRBV5-4,CASSLDAGYTGELFF
TRBV14,CASSHQTYEQYF
TRBV12-3/TRBV12-4,CASSLGTSGEQYF
TRBV7-9,CASSSRTSGAIQYF
TRBV19,CASRLLGGKISNQPQHF
TRBV5-1,CASSTTSGRHPYEQYF
TRBV7-9,CASSFPELQEGYTF
TRBV30,CAWRLQGGAYEQYF
TRBV6-5,CASTPLRGNSPLHF
TRBV28,CASSLPRQALSYNEQFF
TRBV9,CASSPGGTTTEAFF
TRBV11-3,CASSLFEGYEQFF
TRBV28,CASSSRGIRQPQHF
TRBV5-6,CASSGALARGTDTQYF